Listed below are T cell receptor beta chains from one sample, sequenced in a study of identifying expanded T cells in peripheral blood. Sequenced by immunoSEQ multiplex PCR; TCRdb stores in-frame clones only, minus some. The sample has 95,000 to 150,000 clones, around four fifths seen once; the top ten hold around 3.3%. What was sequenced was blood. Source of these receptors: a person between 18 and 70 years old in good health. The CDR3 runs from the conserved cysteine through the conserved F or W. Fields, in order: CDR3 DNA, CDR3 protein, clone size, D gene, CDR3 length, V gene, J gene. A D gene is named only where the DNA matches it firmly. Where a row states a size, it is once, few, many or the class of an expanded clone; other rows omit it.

DNA: TGTGCCAGCAGCTCCGGACAGGGGATGGGCAATCAGCCCCAGCATTTT
CDR3: CASSSGQGMGNQPQHF
size: -
D: TRBD1
length: 16
V: TRBV11-2
J: TRBJ1-5

DNA: TGTGCCAGCTCACCAGGGGTCGGAGAAGCTTTCTTT
CDR3: CASSPGVGEAFF
size: -
D: -
length: 12
V: TRBV18
J: TRBJ1-1

DNA: TGTGCCAGCAGCTTAAGATGGGGAGGGCAGGACGGCTACACCTTC
CDR3: CASSLRWGGQDGYTF
size: few
D: -
length: 15
V: TRBV7-6
J: TRBJ1-2

DNA: TGTGCCAGCAGCTTGCAGGGTTTCGGCTACGAGCAGTACTTC
CDR3: CASSLQGFGYEQYF
size: -
D: -
length: 14
V: TRBV5-4
J: TRBJ2-7

DNA: TGTGCCGGGACAGCTGGAAACACCATATATTTT
CDR3: CAGTAGNTIYF
size: few
D: TRBD1
length: 11
V: TRBV19
J: TRBJ1-3

DNA: TGTGCCAGCCTCGGGGAGGGTAACTATGGCTACACCTTC
CDR3: CASLGEGNYGYTF
size: -
D: -
length: 13
V: TRBV2
J: TRBJ1-2

DNA: TGTGCCAGCAGCGTAGTGTCCTGGAACACTGAAGCTTTCTTT
CDR3: CASSVVSWNTEAFF
size: -
D: -
length: 14
V: TRBV9
J: TRBJ1-1

DNA: TGCGCCAGCAGCCTTCCTCCGGGGGAGAACACTGAAGCTTTCTTT
CDR3: CASSLPPGENTEAFF
size: -
D: -
length: 15
V: TRBV4-1
J: TRBJ1-1

DNA: TGTGCCAGCAGCGTGAGAACAGGGTTCTCCTACGAGCAGTACTTC
CDR3: CASSVRTGFSYEQYF
size: -
D: -
length: 15
V: TRBV9
J: TRBJ2-7

DNA: TGTGCCAGCAGCTCTAGGGCCCAAATTACAGGGGGTCTGGTTTCACCCCTCCACTTT
CDR3: CASSSRAQITGGLVSPLHF
size: -
D: TRBD1
length: 19
V: TRBV7-8
J: TRBJ1-6

DNA: TGTGCCAGCAGCCCGGGCGCAGGTCAGCCCCAGCATTTT
CDR3: CASSPGAGQPQHF
size: -
D: -
length: 13
V: TRBV5-6
J: TRBJ1-5

DNA: TGTGCCAGCAGTTACCTAACAGGGGGCGCACATTCACCCCTCCACTTT
CDR3: CASSYLTGGAHSPLHF
size: -
D: TRBD1
length: 16
V: TRBV6-5
J: TRBJ1-6

DNA: TGTGCCAGCAGCTTAGGCTACAAGGGAAACACAGATACGCAGTATTTT
CDR3: CASSLGYKGNTDTQYF
size: once
D: -
length: 16
V: TRBV7-8
J: TRBJ2-3

DNA: TGTGCCAGTAGTATAGAAAGCGCTAGCTCCTACGAGCAGTACTTC
CDR3: CASSIESASSYEQYF
size: -
D: -
length: 15
V: TRBV19
J: TRBJ2-7

DNA: TGTGCCTGGAGGAAGGCGAGGGAGGCAGCGAACACTGAAGCTTTCTTT
CDR3: CAWRKAREAANTEAFF
size: few
D: -
length: 16
V: TRBV30
J: TRBJ1-1

DNA: TGTGCCAGCAGCGTACAGGCTGGGTCCTATCTCCACCATGAGCAGTTCTTC
CDR3: CASSVQAGSYLHHEQFF
size: -
D: -
length: 17
V: TRBV9
J: TRBJ2-1

DNA: TGTGCCAGTAGTAGCCGGACAGCGCCCTACGAGCAGTACTTC
CDR3: CASSSRTAPYEQYF
size: few
D: -
length: 14
V: TRBV19
J: TRBJ2-7

DNA: TGTGCCAGCAGTTTTTCCCGACTCCACACGGAAGCTTTCTTT
CDR3: CASSFSRLHTEAFF
size: -
D: -
length: 14
V: TRBV28
J: TRBJ1-1

DNA: TGTGCCAGGATCCCTATTGCAGGGGACTACGAGCAGTACTTC
CDR3: CARIPIAGDYEQYF
size: -
D: -
length: 14
V: TRBV2
J: TRBJ2-7

DNA: TGTGCCAGCAGTGGGACAAACACCGGGGAGCTGTTTTTT
CDR3: CASSGTNTGELFF
size: few
D: -
length: 13
V: TRBV6-4
J: TRBJ2-2